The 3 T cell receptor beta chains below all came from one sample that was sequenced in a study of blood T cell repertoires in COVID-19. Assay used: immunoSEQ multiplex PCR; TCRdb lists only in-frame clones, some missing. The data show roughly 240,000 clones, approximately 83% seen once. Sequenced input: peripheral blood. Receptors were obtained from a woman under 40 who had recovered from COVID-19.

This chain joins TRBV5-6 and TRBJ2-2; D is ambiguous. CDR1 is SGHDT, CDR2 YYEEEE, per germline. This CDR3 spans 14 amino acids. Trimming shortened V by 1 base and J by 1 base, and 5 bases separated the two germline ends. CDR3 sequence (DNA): TGTGCCAGCAGCTTGTATAGGAACACCGGGGAGCTGTTTTTT. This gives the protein CASSLYRNTGELFF.

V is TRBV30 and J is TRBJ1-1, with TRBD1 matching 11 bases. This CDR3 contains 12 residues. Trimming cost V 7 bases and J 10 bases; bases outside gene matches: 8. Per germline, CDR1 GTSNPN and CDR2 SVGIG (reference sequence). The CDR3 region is CAFRDRGVRAFF. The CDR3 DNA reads TGTGCCTTTCGGGACAGGGGGGTACGAGCTTTCTTT.

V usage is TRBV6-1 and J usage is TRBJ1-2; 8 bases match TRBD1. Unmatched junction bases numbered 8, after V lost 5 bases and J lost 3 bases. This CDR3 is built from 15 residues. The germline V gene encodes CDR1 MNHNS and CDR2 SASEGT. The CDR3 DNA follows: TGTGCCAGCAGTTCGATGCGACAGGGGCACTATGGCTACACCTTC. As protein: CASSSMRQGHYGYTF.